This T cell receptor beta chain was identified in a study of blood T cell repertoires in COVID-19. The overall study: Researchers got acute and convalescent COVID-19 samples from the United States, Italy and Spain. PBMCs, B-cell-depleted T cells, or T cells were the source of the cDNA or gDNA that made up the material.

In the original processing: Reference gene primer amplification gave estimated nucleated cell counts. Method: immunoSEQ multiplex PCR; TCRdb's copy keeps in-frame clones and lacks some. The V and J calls and the clone size are those of that table, but D and trimming were determined from the DNA. The data contain around 100,000 clones, roughly 84% of them singletons. CDR3 size: 12 residues. The V end lost 5 bases, the J end lost 5 bases, and 9 bases lay between the germline ends. Per the germline V gene, CDR1 is MDHEN and CDR2 is SYDVKM. Sequencing input: peripheral blood. This TCR came from a human donor in a cohort sampled during active COVID-19. The V call is TRBV28, the J call TRBJ1-2, with D unresolved. In DNA, the CDR3 is TGTGCCAGCAGTCGGACTCCTTATGGCTACACCTTC. This sequence encodes CASSRTPYGYTF.